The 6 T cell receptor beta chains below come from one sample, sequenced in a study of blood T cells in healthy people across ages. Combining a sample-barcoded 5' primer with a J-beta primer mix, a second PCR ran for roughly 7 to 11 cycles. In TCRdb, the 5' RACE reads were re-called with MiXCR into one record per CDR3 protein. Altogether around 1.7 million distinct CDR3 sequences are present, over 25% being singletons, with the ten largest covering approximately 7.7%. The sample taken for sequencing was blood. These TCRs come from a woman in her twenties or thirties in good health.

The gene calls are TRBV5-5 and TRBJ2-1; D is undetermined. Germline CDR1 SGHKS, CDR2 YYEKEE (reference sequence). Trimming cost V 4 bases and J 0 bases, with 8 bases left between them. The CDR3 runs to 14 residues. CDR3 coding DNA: TGTGCCAGCAGCGCATTCCGCTCCTACAATGAGCAGTTCTTC. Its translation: CASSAFRSYNEQFF.

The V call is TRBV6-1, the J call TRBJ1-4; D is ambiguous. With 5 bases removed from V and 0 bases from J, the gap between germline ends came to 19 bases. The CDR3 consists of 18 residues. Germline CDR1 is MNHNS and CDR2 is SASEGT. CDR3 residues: CASSLKVGGTATNEKLFF. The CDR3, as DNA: TGTGCCAGCAGTCTGAAGGTTGGCGGAACTGCAACTAATGAAAAACTGTTTTTT.

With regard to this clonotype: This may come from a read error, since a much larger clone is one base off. CDR3 DNA: TGTGCCAGCAGCGTATACACGGAGAGCGAGCAGTACTTC. Its translation is CASSVYTESEQYF. The chain is built from TRBV7-2 and TRBJ2-7; D remains unclear. The CDR3 sequence is 13 residues long. The germline gives CDR1 SGHTA, CDR2 FQGNSA. The V end lost 5 bases, the J end lost 6 bases, and 14 bases lay between the germline ends.

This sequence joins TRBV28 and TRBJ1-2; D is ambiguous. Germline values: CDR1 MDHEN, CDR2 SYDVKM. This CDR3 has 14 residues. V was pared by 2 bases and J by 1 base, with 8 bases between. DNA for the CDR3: TGTGCCAGCAGTTTAATTGGCAATAACTATGGCTACACCTTC. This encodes CASSLIGNNYGYTF.

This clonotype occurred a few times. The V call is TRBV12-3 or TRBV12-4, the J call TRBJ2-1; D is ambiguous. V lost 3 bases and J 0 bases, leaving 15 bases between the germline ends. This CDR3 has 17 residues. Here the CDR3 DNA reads TGTGCCAGCAGTTTGAGCGCCCTCACGCCCTCCTACAATGAGCAGTTCTTC. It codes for CASSLSALTPSYNEQFF.

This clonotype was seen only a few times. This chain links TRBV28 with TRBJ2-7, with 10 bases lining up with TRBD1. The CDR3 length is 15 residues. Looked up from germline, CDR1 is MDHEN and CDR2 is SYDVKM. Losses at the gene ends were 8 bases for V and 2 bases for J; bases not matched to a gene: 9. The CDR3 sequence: CASYTRDRGTYEQYF. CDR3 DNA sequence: TGTGCCAGCTATACCCGGGACAGGGGAACCTACGAGCAGTACTTC.